The TCR beta chain under discussion was sequenced for a study of cytomegalovirus exposure and HLA in healthy donors. At the level of the study: T cells numbering around 180 million yielded 90 million to 140 million unique TCR beta sequences in an earlier analysis. Around 89 million unique TCRs from HLA-typed donors made up an early data release.

PCR primers comprised 60 Vbeta and 13 Jbeta primers. Assay used: immunoSEQ multiplex PCR; TCRdb lists only in-frame clones, some missing. This table has fewer than 150,000 clones, over 70% appearing once. In the case of this clone: Its antigen remains unknown.

Study conclusions and caveats: A few CMV-associated chains proved CMV antigen-specific in vitro.

There were likely unrecorded immune exposures, though donors were nominally healthy when sampled. The CDR3 spans 12 residues. CDR1 and CDR2 (germline): LGHNA, YNFKEQ. V dropped 0 bases and J dropped 5 bases, with 4 bases sitting between them. The V gene is TRBV4-2, the J gene TRBJ1-2; D ambiguous. Sequencing was done on a sample of PBMCs. This clonotype was sampled from a young man in good health and CMV-seronegative. This CDR3 is CASSQDKYGYTF. CDR3 sequence (DNA): TGTGCCAGCAGCCAAGACAAATATGGCTACACCTTC.